Following are 10 T cell receptor beta chains from one sample sequenced in a study of CD8+CD57+ T cells in acquired aplastic anemia (dated by TCRdb to about 2018). The instrument was an Illumina HiSeq 2000. Genomic DNA served as template for TCR beta VDJ combination and CDR3 sequence profiling. Using fastp trimming at Q25 and MiXCR clonotype assembly, TCRdb reanalyzed the public sequencing data and kept in-frame beta chains. CDR3 protein sequences are deduplicated, and each keeps its most common genes and DNA. Here the sample has tens of thousands of distinct CDR3 sequences; 45% to 60% occur a single time. The ten largest clones take up about 8% of the sample. Sequenced: sorted CD4+, CD8+, or CD8+CD57+ T cells (not recorded which) from PBMCs. The receptors come from a human donor in good health, serving as a control.

The chain uses TRBV15 and TRBJ2-3; 9 nucleotides align to TRBD2. The CDR3 sequence is 14 residues long. J was trimmed by 5 bases and V by 3 bases; bases with no gene match: 3. CDR1 and CDR2 (germline): LNHNV, YYDKDF (reference sequence). In DNA form, the CDR3 reads TGTGCCACCAGCAGTAGCGGGGGCGTAGATACGCAGTATTTT. Amino acid sequence: CATSSSGGVDTQYF.

This clonotype was recorded many times. V usage is TRBV4-1 and J usage is TRBJ2-1; 10 positions agree with TRBD2. V gave up 2 bases and J gave up 4 bases; unmatched junction bases: 2. CDR1 MGHRA and CDR2 YSYEKL come from the germline V gene. The CDR3 has 15 residues. CDR3 loop: CASSQPGLAYNEQFF. CDR3 nucleotides: TGCGCCAGCAGCCAACCGGGACTAGCGTACAATGAGCAGTTCTTC.

CDR3: CSATTSPGSDTEAFF. The CDR3 DNA follows: TGCAGTGCTACCACCAGTCCGGGTTCGGACACTGAAGCTTTCTTT. The chain links TRBV20-1 to TRBJ1-1; D is ambiguous. This CDR3 contains 15 residues. Trimming shortened V by 4 bases and J by 3 bases, and 18 bases separated the two germline ends. Germline V gives CDR1 DFQATT, CDR2 SNEGSKA (reference sequence).

V gene TRBV6-1 combines with J gene TRBJ2-7; D gene uncertain. Germline assignment: CDR1 MNHNS and CDR2 SASEGT. Trimming shortened V by 6 bases and J by 1 base, and 10 bases separated the two germline ends. This CDR3 contains 13 residues. The CDR3 sequence is CASRNLESYEQYV. For the CDR3, the DNA is TGTGCCAGCAGGAACCTTGAGTCCTACGAGCAGTACGTC.

J is TRBJ2-5 and V is TRBV29-1, with 7 positions matching TRBD2. This CDR3 has 13 amino acids. Germline V gene data show CDR1 as SQVTM and CDR2 as ANQGSEA. Trimming took 7 bases from V and 0 from J; bases not matched to a gene: 5. The CDR3 nucleotides are TGCAGCGCAGTGGGGGGGTACCAAGAGACCCAGTACTTC. It yields the protein CSAVGGYQETQYF. The complete variable domain, with remaining parts taken from reference TRBV29-1 and TRBJ2-5, reads SAVISQKPSRDICQRGTSLTIQCQVDSQVTMMFWYRQQPGQSLTLIATANQGSEATYESGFVIDKFPISRPNLTFSTLTVSNMSPEDSSIYLCSAVGGYQETQYFGPGTRLLVL.

The genes are TRBV24-1 and TRBJ2-6; 7 bases match TRBD1. V trimming: 5 bases; J trimming: 1 base; junction bases outside the gene matches: 4. CDR1 is KGHDR, CDR2 SFDVKD, per germline. The CDR3 extends over 16 amino acids. The CDR3 sequence is CATSGATGSGANVLTF. The CDR3 bases are TGTGCCACCAGTGGGGCGACAGGGTCTGGGGCCAACGTCCTGACTTTC.

This rearrangement joins TRBV4-1 to TRBJ1-2; D not certain. Germline assignment: CDR1 MGHRA and CDR2 YSYEKL. V lost 6 bases and J lost 6, with 14 bases in between. The CDR3 length is 13 residues. DNA of the CDR3: TGCGCCAGCAGTCAAACTGCCGGAGATGGCTACACCTTC. Translating gives CASSQTAGDGYTF.

This clonotype was seen a handful of times. This chain joins TRBV10-1 and TRBJ2-7; 9 nucleotides align to TRBD1. V trimming: 4 bases; J trimming: 3 bases; junction bases outside the gene matches: 1. CDR1 is WNHNN and CDR2 is SYGVQD in the germline V gene (reference sequence). The CDR3 contains 13 residues. CDR3 coding DNA: TGCGCCAGCAGTGGGGACAGGGTCTACGAGCAGTACTTC. As protein: CASSGDRVYEQYF.

By its share, this clonotype is medium-sized. J is TRBJ2-7 and V is TRBV7-9; D is unresolved. Between the trimmed V and J ends, which lost 5 bases and 6 bases, there was a span of 8 bases. This CDR3 has 11 amino acids. CDR1 is SEHNR and CDR2 is FQNEAQ in the germline V gene (reference sequence). The CDR3 DNA reads as TGTGCCAGCAGCCCAGCCGCCGAGCAGTACTTC. Translation: CASSPAAEQYF.

This chain joins TRBV25-1 and TRBJ1-2, with a possible D match to TRBD1 (5 bases). The V gene's germline CDR1 is MGHDK and CDR2 SYGVNS. V was clipped by 2 bases and J by 3 bases, with 13 bases between them. The CDR3 runs to 15 residues. CDR3 sequence reads: CASSEGDLDYYGYTF. The CDR3 nucleotides read TGTGCCAGCAGTGAAGGGGACTTAGATTACTATGGCTACACCTTC.